This T cell receptor beta chain was sequenced in a study of blood T cell repertoires in COVID-19. The wider study: In each case, the material was cDNA or gDNA derived from T cells, B-cell-depleted T cells, or PBMCs.

The table came from immunoSEQ multiplex PCR; TCRdb's copy has only in-frame clones and leaves some out. The sample yields roughly 330,000 clones, around nine tenths seen once. V was shortened by 3 bases and J by 4 bases, with 16 bases between the two germline ends. Germline-derived CDR1 and CDR2 are SGHNT and YYREEE (reference sequence). The CDR3 totals 15 residues. The chain couples TRBV5-4 to TRBJ1-2; tentatively, D is TRBD1 (5 bases). The clonotype was recovered from a man aged 25-45 years who had recovered from COVID-19. The sequencing sample was made of PBMCs or T cells enriched from blood (not recorded which). The CDR3 here is CASSSATVIGYGYTF. The CDR3 DNA reads TGTGCCAGCAGCTCCGCGACAGTCATTGGCTATGGCTACACCTTC.